This T cell receptor (beta chain) was retrieved from a study of regulatory T cells. With regard to this clone: What it binds is unknown.

All CD3G-deficient patients showed autoimmunity, more severe in two. Germline CDR1 and CDR2: MDHEN and SYDVKM. Trimming at V came to 5 bases and at J to 7 bases, leaving 8 bases not matched to a gene. The CDR3 is made up of 14 amino acids. Regarding the study as a whole: Hydrophobic residues at CDR3 positions 6 and 7 were enriched in conventional CD4+ T cells of CD3G-deficient patients.

Primers: 52 TRBV forward and 13 TRBJ reverse. Clones were read by immunoSEQ multiplex PCR, and TCRdb kept only the in-frame ones, dropping some. The sample lists about 28,000 clones; about nine tenths were seen once. The chain links TRBV28 to TRBJ1-2; TRBD1 aligns across 9 bases. This clonotype was obtained from a person under 30 with CD3G deficiency. What was sequenced was conventional CD4+ T cells sorted from blood. The CDR3 sequence is CASSVQGAQGGYTF. The CDR3 bases are TGTGCCAGCAGTGTACAGGGGGCGCAAGGTGGCTACACCTTC.